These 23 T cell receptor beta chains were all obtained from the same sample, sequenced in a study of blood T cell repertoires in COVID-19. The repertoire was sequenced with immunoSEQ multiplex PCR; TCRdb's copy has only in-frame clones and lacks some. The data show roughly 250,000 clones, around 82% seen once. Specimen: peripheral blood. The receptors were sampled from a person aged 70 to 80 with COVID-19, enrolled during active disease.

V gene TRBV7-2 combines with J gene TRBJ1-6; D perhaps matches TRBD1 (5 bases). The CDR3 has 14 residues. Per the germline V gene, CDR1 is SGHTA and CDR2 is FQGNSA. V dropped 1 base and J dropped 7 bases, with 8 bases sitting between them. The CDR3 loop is CASSLGYRNSPLHF. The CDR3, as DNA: TGTGCCAGCAGCTTAGGATACAGGAATTCACCCCTCCACTTT.

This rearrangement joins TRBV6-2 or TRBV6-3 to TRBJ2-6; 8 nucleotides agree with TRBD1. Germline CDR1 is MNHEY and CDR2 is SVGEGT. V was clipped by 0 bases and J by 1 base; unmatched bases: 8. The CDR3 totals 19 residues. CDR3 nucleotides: TGTGCCAGCAGTTACTCGACAGGGGCCACCATATCTGGGGCCAACGTCCTGACTTTC. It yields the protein CASSYSTGATISGANVLTF.

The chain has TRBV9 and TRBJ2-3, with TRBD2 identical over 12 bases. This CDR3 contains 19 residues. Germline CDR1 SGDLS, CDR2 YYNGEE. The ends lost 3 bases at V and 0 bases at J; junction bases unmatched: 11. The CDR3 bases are TGTGCCAGCAGCGGGGCTAGCGGGGGGGCCGTCTTTAGCACAGATACGCAGTATTTT. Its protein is CASSGASGGAVFSTDTQYF.

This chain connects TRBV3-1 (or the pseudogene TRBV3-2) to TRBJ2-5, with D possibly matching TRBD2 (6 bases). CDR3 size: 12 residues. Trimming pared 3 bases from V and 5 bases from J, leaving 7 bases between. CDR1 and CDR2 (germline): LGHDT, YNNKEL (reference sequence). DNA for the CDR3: TGTGCCAGCAGCCATGGGGGGGAGACCCAGTACTTC. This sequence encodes CASSHGGETQYF.

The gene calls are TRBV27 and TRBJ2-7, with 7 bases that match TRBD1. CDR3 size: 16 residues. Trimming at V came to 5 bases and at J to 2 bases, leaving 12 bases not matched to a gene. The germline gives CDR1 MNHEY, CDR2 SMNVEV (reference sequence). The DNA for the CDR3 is TGTGCCAGCAGTGCCGACGTAGGGGGCGTAACCTACGAGCAGTACTTC. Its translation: CASSADVGGVTYEQYF.

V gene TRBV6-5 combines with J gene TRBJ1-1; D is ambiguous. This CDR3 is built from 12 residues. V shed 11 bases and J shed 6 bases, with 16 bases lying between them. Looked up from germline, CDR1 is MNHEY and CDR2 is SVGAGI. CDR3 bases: TGTGCCTCCAAGGAGGGATTCGCTGAAGCTTTCTTT. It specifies CASKEGFAEAFF.

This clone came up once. This CDR3 reads CASSRTSGGPYNEQFF. The CDR3 region has the DNA TGTGCCAGTAGTAGGACTAGCGGGGGTCCCTACAATGAGCAGTTCTTC. The chain links TRBV19 to TRBJ2-1, with TRBD2 matching over 13 bases. Germline V lookup: CDR1 LNHDA, CDR2 SQIVND (reference sequence). After removal of 4 bases from V and 2 bases from J, the junction contained 2 bases not matched to a gene. The CDR3 sequence is 16 residues long.

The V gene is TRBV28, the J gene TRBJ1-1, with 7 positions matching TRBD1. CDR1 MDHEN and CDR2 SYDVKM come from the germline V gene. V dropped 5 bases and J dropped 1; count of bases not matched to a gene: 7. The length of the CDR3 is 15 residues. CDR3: CASSLQGVGNTEAFF. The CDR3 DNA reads TGTGCCAGCAGTCTTCAGGGGGTGGGGAACACTGAAGCTTTCTTT.

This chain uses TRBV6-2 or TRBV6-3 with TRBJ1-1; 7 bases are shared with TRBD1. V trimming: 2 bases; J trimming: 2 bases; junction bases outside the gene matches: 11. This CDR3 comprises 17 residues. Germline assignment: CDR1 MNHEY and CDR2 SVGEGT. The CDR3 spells CASSYETGFEKNTEAFF. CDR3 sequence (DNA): TGTGCCAGCAGTTACGAGACAGGGTTTGAAAAAAACACTGAAGCTTTCTTT.

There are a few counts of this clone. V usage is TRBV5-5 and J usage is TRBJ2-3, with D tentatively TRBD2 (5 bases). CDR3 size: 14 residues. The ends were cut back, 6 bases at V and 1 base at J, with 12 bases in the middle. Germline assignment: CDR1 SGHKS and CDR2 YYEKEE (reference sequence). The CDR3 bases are TGTGCCAGCACGAGCGGAGAGCGCACAGATACGCAGTATTTT. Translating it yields CASTSGERTDTQYF.

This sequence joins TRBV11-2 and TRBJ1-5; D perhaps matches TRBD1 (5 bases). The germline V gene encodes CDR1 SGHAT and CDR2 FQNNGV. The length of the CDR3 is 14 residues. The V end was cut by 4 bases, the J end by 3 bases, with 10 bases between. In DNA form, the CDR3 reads TGTGCCAGCAGCTCCGCAGGGAACAATCAGCCCCAGCATTTT. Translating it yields CASSSAGNNQPQHF.

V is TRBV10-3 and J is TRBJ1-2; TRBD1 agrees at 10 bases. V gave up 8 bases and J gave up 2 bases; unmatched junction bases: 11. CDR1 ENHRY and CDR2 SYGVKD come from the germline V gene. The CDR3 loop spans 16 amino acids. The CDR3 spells CAIPQGQGSMNYGYTF. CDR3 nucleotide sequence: TGTGCCATCCCGCAGGGACAGGGGAGTATGAACTATGGCTACACCTTC.

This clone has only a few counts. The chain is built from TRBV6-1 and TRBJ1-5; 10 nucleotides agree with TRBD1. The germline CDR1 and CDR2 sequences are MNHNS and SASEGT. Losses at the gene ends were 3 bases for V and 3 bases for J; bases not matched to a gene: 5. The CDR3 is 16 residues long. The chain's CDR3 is CASSDGDRGYNQPQHF. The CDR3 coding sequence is TGTGCCAGCAGTGACGGGGACAGGGGCTACAATCAGCCCCAGCATTTT.

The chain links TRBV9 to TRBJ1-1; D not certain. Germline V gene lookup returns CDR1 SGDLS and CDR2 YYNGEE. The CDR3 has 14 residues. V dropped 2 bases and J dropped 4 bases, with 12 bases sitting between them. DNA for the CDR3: TGTGCCAGCAGCGTCGACAATCGGGGCACTGAAGCTTTCTTT. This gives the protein CASSVDNRGTEAFF.

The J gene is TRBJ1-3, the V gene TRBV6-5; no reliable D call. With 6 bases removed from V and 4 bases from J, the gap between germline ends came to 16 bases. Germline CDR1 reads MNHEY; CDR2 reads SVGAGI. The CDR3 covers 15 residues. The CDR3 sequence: CASSHGAIAGNTIYF. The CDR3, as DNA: TGTGCCAGCAGCCATGGTGCAATAGCCGGAAACACCATATATTTT.

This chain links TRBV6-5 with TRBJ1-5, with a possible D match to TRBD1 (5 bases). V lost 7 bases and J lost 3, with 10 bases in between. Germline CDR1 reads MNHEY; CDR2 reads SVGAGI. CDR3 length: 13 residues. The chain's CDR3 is CASISGDNQPQHF. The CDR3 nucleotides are TGTGCCAGCATCTCGGGGGACAATCAGCCCCAGCATTTT.

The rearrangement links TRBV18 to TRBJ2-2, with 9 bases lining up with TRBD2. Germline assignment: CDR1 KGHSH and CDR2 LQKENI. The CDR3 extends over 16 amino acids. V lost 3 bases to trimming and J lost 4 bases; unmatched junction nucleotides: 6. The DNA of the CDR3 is TGTGCCAGCTCACCCGATGCTAGCGGGATCACCGGGGAGCTGTTTTTT. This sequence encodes CASSPDASGITGELFF.

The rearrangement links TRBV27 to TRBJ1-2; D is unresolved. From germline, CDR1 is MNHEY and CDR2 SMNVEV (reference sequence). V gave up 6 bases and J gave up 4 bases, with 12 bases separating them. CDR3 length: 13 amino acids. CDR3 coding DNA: TGTGCCAGCAGAAGACAAGGCCCCTATGGCTACACCTTC. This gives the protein CASRRQGPYGYTF.

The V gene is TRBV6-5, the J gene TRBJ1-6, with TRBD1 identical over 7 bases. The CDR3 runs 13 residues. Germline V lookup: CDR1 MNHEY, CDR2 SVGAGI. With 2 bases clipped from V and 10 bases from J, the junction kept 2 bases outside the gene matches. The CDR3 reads CASSYDRVSPLHF. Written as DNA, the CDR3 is TGTGCCAGCAGTTACGACAGGGTCTCACCCCTCCACTTT.

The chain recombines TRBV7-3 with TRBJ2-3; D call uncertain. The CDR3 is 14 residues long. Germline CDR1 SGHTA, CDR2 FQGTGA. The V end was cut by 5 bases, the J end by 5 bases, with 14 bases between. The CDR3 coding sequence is TGTGCCAGCAGCCTATCCCCGGCAGGAGATACGCAGTATTTT. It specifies CASSLSPAGDTQYF.

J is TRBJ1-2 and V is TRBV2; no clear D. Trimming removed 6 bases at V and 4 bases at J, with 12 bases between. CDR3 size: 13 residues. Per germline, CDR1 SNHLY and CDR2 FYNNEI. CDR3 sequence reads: CASSLTTGYGYTF. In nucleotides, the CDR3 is TGTGCCAGCAGCCTGACTACGGGCTATGGCTACACCTTC.

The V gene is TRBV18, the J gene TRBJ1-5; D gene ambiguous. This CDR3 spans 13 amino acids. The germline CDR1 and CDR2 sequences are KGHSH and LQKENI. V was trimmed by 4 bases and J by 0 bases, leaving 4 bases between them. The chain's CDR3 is CASSRDSNQPQHF. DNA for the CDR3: TGTGCCAGCTCACGCGATAGCAATCAGCCCCAGCATTTT. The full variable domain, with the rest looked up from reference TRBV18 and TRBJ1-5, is NAGVMQNPRHLVRRRGQEARLRCSPMKGHSHVYWYRQLPEEGLKFMVYLQKENIIDESGMPKERFSAEFPKEGPSILRIQQVVRGDSAAYFCASSRDSNQPQHFGDGTRLSIL.

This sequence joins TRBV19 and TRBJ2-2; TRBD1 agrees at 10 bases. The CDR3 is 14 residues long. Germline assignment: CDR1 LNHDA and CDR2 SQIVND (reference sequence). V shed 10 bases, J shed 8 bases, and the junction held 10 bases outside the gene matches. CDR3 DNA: TGTGCCATCCGGGACAGGGGAACACCTGGGGAGCTGTTTTTT. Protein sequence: CAIRDRGTPGELFF.